This entry lists 20 T cell receptor beta chains sequenced from one sample in a study of blood T cell repertoires in COVID-19. Profiled with immunoSEQ multiplex PCR; TCRdb holds only in-frame clones, not every one. Of under 200,000 clones in the sample, roughly 87% were seen once. Sequenced material: peripheral blood. The receptor source for this set is a man in his 60s with active or convalescent COVID-19.

This clone was seen a single time. The chain carries TRBV6-1 and TRBJ2-5; D unclear. The V end lost 2 bases, the J end lost 2 bases, and 6 bases lay between the germline ends. This CDR3 contains 13 residues. Per the germline V gene, CDR1 is MNHNS and CDR2 is SASEGT. CDR3 region: CASSEFLQETQYF. The CDR3, as DNA: TGTGCCAGCAGTGAATTTTTACAAGAGACCCAGTACTTC.

The chain employs TRBV12-3 or TRBV12-4 and TRBJ2-1; D may be TRBD1 (6 bases). The germline V and J ends were trimmed by 6 bases and 9 bases, with 15 bases remaining between them. This CDR3 spans 13 amino acids. CDR3 in amino acids: CASRNEGVGEQFF. The DNA for the CDR3 is TGTGCCAGCAGGAACGAGGGGGTGGGTGAGCAGTTCTTC.

This clone occurred a few times. The rearrangement uses TRBV9 and TRBJ1-5, with 9 bases identical to TRBD1. CDR3 length equals 18 residues. Germline V gene lookup returns CDR1 SGDLS and CDR2 YYNGEE. V lost 0 bases and J lost 4; bases outside the gene matches: 11. The CDR3 protein is CASSVVALGTGWNQPQHF. Here the CDR3 DNA reads TGTGCCAGCAGCGTAGTAGCACTCGGGACAGGGTGGAATCAGCCCCAGCATTTT.

J is TRBJ2-5 and V is TRBV24-1; D not resolved. The germline V and J ends were trimmed by 1 base and 11 bases, with 7 bases remaining between them. Germline V lookup: CDR1 KGHDR, CDR2 SFDVKD. The CDR3 loop spans 11 amino acids. The CDR3 is CATSDFSTQYF. DNA of the CDR3: TGTGCCACCAGTGATTTTTCGACTCAGTACTTC.

The chain is built from TRBV3-1 (or the pseudogene TRBV3-2) and TRBJ1-1; D possibly corresponds to TRBD1 (5 bases). Trimming stripped 4 bases from V and 5 bases from J, with 17 bases between. The CDR3 has 15 residues. Germline V gene sequence: CDR1 LGHDT, CDR2 YNNKEL (reference sequence). As DNA, the CDR3 is TGTGCCAGCAGCCCGCTGGGACTGTTAGGGACTGAAGCTTTCTTT. This sequence encodes CASSPLGLLGTEAFF.

The J gene is TRBJ2-2, the V gene TRBV24-1; 7 bases are shared with TRBD1. Trimming took 11 bases from V and 2 from J; bases not matched to a gene: 4. CDR1 is KGHDR and CDR2 is SFDVKD in the germline V gene. The CDR3 has 13 residues. CDR3 sequence (DNA): TGTGCCATCGGACAGGCTAACACCGGGGAGCTGTTTTTT. Protein product: CAIGQANTGELFF.

The genes are TRBV6-6 and TRBJ2-7; tentative D call: TRBD1 (5 bases). CDR1 is MNHNY, CDR2 SVGAGI, per germline (reference sequence). The CDR3 is 15 amino acids. Trimming cost V 5 bases and J 1 base, with 15 bases left between them. The CDR3 sequence is CASSPDSSTSYEQYF. CDR3 DNA: TGTGCCAGCAGTCCCGACAGTTCCACTTCCTACGAGCAGTACTTC.

This chain uses TRBV6-2 or TRBV6-3 with TRBJ2-7; no definite D call. Germline V gives CDR1 MNHEY, CDR2 SVGEGT. The V gene lost 2 bases and the J gene lost 2 bases, with 7 bases spanning the gap. The CDR3 is made up of 13 amino acids. The CDR3 region is CASSYGRTYEQYF. CDR3 in DNA: TGTGCCAGCAGTTACGGCAGGACCTACGAGCAGTACTTC.

The chain employs TRBV3-1 (or the pseudogene TRBV3-2) and TRBJ2-5; 9 nucleotides line up with TRBD2. With V trimmed by 7 bases and J by 4 bases, 10 bases remained unmatched. Germline CDR1 and CDR2: LGHDT and YNNKEL (reference sequence). The CDR3 length is 15 residues. The DNA for the CDR3 is TGTGCCAGCACCTCGGGCGGGGGGGGCGGAGAGACCCAGTACTTC. Residues: CASTSGGGGGETQYF.

The rearrangement links TRBV3-1 (or the pseudogene TRBV3-2) to TRBJ2-1; D possibly corresponds to TRBD2 (7 bases). The germline gives CDR1 LGHDT, CDR2 YNNKEL (reference sequence). With 2 bases removed from V and 7 bases from J, the gap between germline ends came to 18 bases. CDR3 length equals 16 residues. CDR3 protein: CASSQSGLGGENEQFF. The DNA of the CDR3 is TGTGCCAGCAGCCAATCAGGACTAGGGGGGGAGAATGAGCAGTTCTTC.

This chain joins TRBV25-1 and TRBJ1-3; 7 positions match TRBD1. Germline loops: CDR1 MGHDK, CDR2 SYGVNS. CDR3 size: 15 residues. V shed 2 bases and J 0 bases; nucleotides not matched to a gene: 1. The CDR3 sequence: CASSEHRGSGNTIYF. In DNA, the CDR3 is TGTGCCAGCAGTGAACACAGGGGCTCTGGAAACACCATATATTTT.

The rearrangement uses TRBV19 and TRBJ1-4; no definite D call. Germline CDR1 is LNHDA and CDR2 is SQIVND (reference sequence). The CDR3 totals 15 residues. Trimming pared 5 bases from V and 0 bases from J, leaving 10 bases between. This CDR3 reads CASSPYQSTNEKLFF. CDR3 bases: TGTGCCAGTAGTCCTTATCAGTCAACTAATGAAAAACTGTTTTTT.

As to this clone: The same CDR3 also results from other DNA sequences found in this sample. The rearrangement uses TRBV24-1 and TRBJ2-2; D perhaps matches TRBD1 (6 bases). Deletions cut 1 base from V and 4 bases from J, with 6 bases between. Germline V gene lookup returns CDR1 KGHDR and CDR2 SFDVKD. The CDR3 extends over 14 amino acids. The CDR3 sequence: CATSDFRGTGELFF. The CDR3, as DNA: TGTGCCACCAGTGATTTCAGGGGCACCGGGGAGCTGTTTTTT.

This clone was picked up a small number of times. The rearrangement uses TRBV30 and TRBJ1-3; D is uncertain. This CDR3 contains 14 residues. The V end lost 1 base, the J end lost 0 bases, and 7 bases lay between the germline ends. CDR1 and CDR2 (germline): GTSNPN, SVGIG (reference sequence). The CDR3, as DNA: TGTGCCTGGAGTGACCTCTACTCTGGAAACACCATATATTTT. It specifies CAWSDLYSGNTIYF.

The V and J genes are TRBV2 and TRBJ1-5; 9 nucleotides match TRBD1. From germline, CDR1 is SNHLY and CDR2 FYNNEI. This CDR3 contains 14 residues. V lost 9 bases, J lost 3 bases, and 6 bases stayed unmatched. The CDR3, as DNA: TGTGCCAGTACCGGGACAGGGAACAATCAGCCCCAGCATTTT. It translates to CASTGTGNNQPQHF. The variable domain in full, with the rest retrieved from reference TRBV2 and TRBJ1-5, is EPEVTQTPSHQVTQMGQEVILRCVPISNHLYFYWYRQILGQKVEFLVSFYNNEISEKSEIFDDQFSVERPDGSNFTLKIRSTKLEDSAMYFCASTGTGNNQPQHFGDGTRLSIL.

This clone was detected only once. The genes are TRBV19 and TRBJ1-5, with 7 bases matching TRBD1. Trimming took 0 bases from V and 0 from J; bases not matched to a gene: 5. Per germline, CDR1 LNHDA and CDR2 SQIVND (reference sequence). This CDR3 comprises 17 residues. CDR3 nucleotides: TGTGCCAGTAGTATAGATCTTAACAGGGGTAGCAATCAGCCCCAGCATTTT. Protein: CASSIDLNRGSNQPQHF.

The CDR3 loop reads CASSSYTGDPYEQYF. In DNA form, the CDR3 reads TGTGCCAGCAGCTCATATACAGGGGACCCCTACGAGCAGTACTTC. This chain links TRBV25-1 with TRBJ2-7; 7 bases fit TRBD1. J gave up 2 bases and V 6 bases, and 10 bases lay outside the gene matches. CDR3 length: 15 amino acids. The germline gives CDR1 MGHDK, CDR2 SYGVNS.

The chain joins TRBV5-5 to TRBJ2-7, with 8 bases aligning to TRBD1. Trimming took 0 bases from V and 2 from J; bases not matched to a gene: 4. Per germline, CDR1 SGHKS and CDR2 YYEKEE (reference sequence). The CDR3 runs to 15 residues. The CDR3 loop reads CASSLALQGAYEQYF. Here the CDR3 DNA reads TGTGCCAGCAGCTTGGCTCTACAGGGGGCCTACGAGCAGTACTTC.

This clone has only one observation. This chain connects TRBV19 to TRBJ1-3; a weak D match, TRBD1 (5 bases). The ends were cut back, 7 bases at V and 3 bases at J, with 13 bases in the middle. The germline gives CDR1 LNHDA, CDR2 SQIVND (reference sequence). The CDR3 extends over 14 amino acids. In DNA, the CDR3 is TGTGCCAGTACCGCGACGGGGGGTGGAAACACCATATATTTT. Amino acids: CASTATGGGNTIYF.

V and J are TRBV6-1 and TRBJ2-1; a weak D match, TRBD2 (5 bases). Per the germline V gene, CDR1 is MNHNS and CDR2 is SASEGT. V was shortened by 2 bases and J by 5 bases, with 13 bases between the two germline ends. This CDR3 has 15 residues. The CDR3: CASSEQPHGDNEQFF. The CDR3 bases are TGTGCCAGCAGTGAACAGCCCCACGGGGACAATGAGCAGTTCTTC.